Below, one TCR beta chain is given with its context. The antigen is unknown. Sample treatment: roughly 11-day PBMC culture with coronavirus spike peptide pools or control peptides (ViraFEST assay). Pre-COVID-19 pandemic sampling (2011-2018) yielded the unexposed donor's CD4+ T cells. Each well received two million PBMCs, cultured with around 10 IU/ml IL-2 and 10 ug/ml peptide pools. The Oncomine TCR Beta short-read assay generated sequence data from the DNA of cultured CD4+ T cells. Investigators isolated genomic DNA from cultured CD4+ T cells. In TCRdb, the PCR reads were re-called with MiXCR into one record per CDR3 protein. The data contain approximately 7,000 distinct CDR3 sequences, about 55% of them singletons. This specimen comes from a study of vaccination and CD4 T cells after COVID-19. Overall study context: Overlapping peptides covering the spike proteins of SARS-CoV-2, HCoV-NL63, HCoV-OC43 and HCoV-229E were added to stimulate cells.

What was sequenced was CD4+ T cells from blood, cultured in vitro. The receptor was derived from a human donor in good health.

In DNA, the CDR3 is TGTGCCACCAGCTCCGAGTTCGGGGATAGCCAGCCCCAGCATTTT. Translation gives CATSSEFGDSQPQHF. The chain couples TRBV15 to TRBJ1-5, with D unclear. Germline CDR1 LNHNV, CDR2 YYDKDF (reference sequence). This CDR3 has 15 residues. The V gene lost 5 bases and the J gene lost 7 bases, with 18 bases spanning the gap.